Below are 20 T cell receptor beta chains sequenced from a single sample in a study of cytomegalovirus exposure and HLA in healthy donors. The primer mix had 60 Vbeta and 13 Jbeta primers. Only in-frame clones appear in the TCRdb table, and some are missing; sequencing was by immunoSEQ multiplex PCR. This sample has about 59,000 clones, with 80% found just once. The source material was PBMCs. The receptors come from a woman between 40 and 55 years old in good health and CMV-seronegative.

The V call is TRBV5-4, the J call TRBJ1-4; tentatively, D is TRBD1 (6 bases). V lost 0 bases, J lost 4 bases, and 10 bases lay in between. The CDR3 is 15 residues long. CDR1 SGHNT and CDR2 YYREEE come from the germline V gene (reference sequence). This CDR3 is CASSLEPRGNEKLFF. The DNA for the CDR3 is TGTGCCAGCAGCTTGGAGCCCAGGGGTAATGAAAAACTGTTTTTT.

The chain is built from TRBV28 and TRBJ1-2, with D possibly matching TRBD1 (6 bases). The germline V gene has CDR1 MDHEN and CDR2 SYDVKM. V was clipped by 3 bases and J by 8 bases, with 19 bases between them. The CDR3 sequence is 15 residues long. CDR3 protein: CASSFPRRGGYGYTF. Here the CDR3 DNA reads TGTGCCAGCAGTTTCCCCCGAAGGGGGGGTTACGGCTACACCTTC.

The chain joins TRBV9 to TRBJ2-1, with 8 bases that match TRBD1. The germline gives CDR1 SGDLS, CDR2 YYNGEE. With 1 base clipped from V and 4 bases from J, the junction kept 13 bases outside the gene matches. The CDR3 length is 18 residues. In nucleotides, the CDR3 is TGTGCCAGCAGCGTACCCCCGTTTCCACAGGGGGGTTACAATGAGCAGTTCTTC. Protein sequence: CASSVPPFPQGGYNEQFF.

The chain carries TRBV4-3 and TRBJ2-7; D remains ambiguous. The CDR3 contains 13 residues. With 3 bases removed from V and 5 bases from J, the gap between germline ends came to 11 bases. Germline-derived CDR1 and CDR2 are LGHNA and YSLEER. CDR3 nucleotides: TGCGCCAGCAGCCACAAAAGAGCTGACGAGCAGTACTTC. This sequence encodes CASSHKRADEQYF.

The chain uses TRBV6-6 and TRBJ2-7, with 8 bases aligning to TRBD1. Germline V gives CDR1 MNHNY, CDR2 SVGAGI (reference sequence). The CDR3 consists of 14 residues. V lost 6 bases and J lost 1; bases outside the gene matches: 5. CDR3: CASSRGTGSYEQYF. The CDR3 region has the DNA TGTGCCAGCAGCAGAGGGACAGGTTCCTACGAGCAGTACTTC.

The chain carries TRBV29-1 and TRBJ2-5; 7 nucleotides line up with TRBD2. V lost 0 bases and J lost 5; bases outside the gene matches: 6. CDR1 and CDR2 (germline): SQVTM, ANQGSEA. The CDR3 runs to 14 residues. The CDR3 coding sequence is TGCAGCGTTGAAGATTGGCGGGAGAGTGAGACCCAGTACTTC. Translation gives CSVEDWRESETQYF. The variable domain in full, completed from reference TRBV29-1 and TRBJ2-5, reads SAVISQKPSRDICQRGTSLTIQCQVDSQVTMMFWYRQQPGQSLTLIATANQGSEATYESGFVIDKFPISRPNLTFSTLTVSNMSPEDSSIYLCSVEDWRESETQYFGPGTRLLVL.

The V and J genes are TRBV28 and TRBJ1-4, with D possibly TRBD1 on 6 matching bases. The CDR3 extends over 14 amino acids. V gave up 5 bases and J gave up 6 bases, with 13 bases separating them. Germline V gives CDR1 MDHEN, CDR2 SYDVKM. The CDR3 sequence: CASSPRTDHEKLFF. As DNA, the CDR3 is TGTGCCAGCAGTCCCCGGACAGACCATGAAAAACTGTTTTTT.

The chain couples TRBV2 to TRBJ2-1; TRBD2 matches at 9 bases. J lost 8 bases, V lost 7 bases, and 9 bases had no gene match. CDR1 is SNHLY and CDR2 is FYNNEI in the germline V gene. The CDR3 loop spans 14 amino acids. The CDR3 nucleotides are TGTGCCAGCAAAATGCGGGAGGGCCGGTATGAGCAGTTCTTC. This sequence encodes CASKMREGRYEQFF.

The gene calls are TRBV5-1 and TRBJ1-2, with D uncertain. The CDR3 spans 14 residues. The germline gives CDR1 SGHRS, CDR2 YFSETQ. Trimming removed 3 bases from V and 7 bases from J, with 16 bases in between. The CDR3 region is CASSSKGHEAGYTF. The CDR3 nucleotides are TGCGCCAGCAGCTCAAAAGGTCATGAGGCTGGCTACACCTTC.

This rearrangement joins TRBV5-4 to TRBJ2-6, with D hard to call. The CDR3 is made up of 16 amino acids. CDR1 and CDR2 from the germline V gene are SGHNT and YYREEE (reference sequence). V was trimmed by 1 base and J by 0 bases, leaving 8 bases between them. CDR3 loop: CASSLPWSSGANVLTF. The CDR3 nucleotides read TGTGCCAGCAGCTTGCCCTGGAGCTCTGGGGCCAACGTCCTGACTTTC.

The J gene is TRBJ1-2, the V gene TRBV7-3; TRBD1 might be the D (6 bases). Trimming removed 4 bases at V and 8 bases at J, with 14 bases between. Per the germline V gene, CDR1 is SGHTA and CDR2 is FQGTGA. This CDR3 has 13 amino acids. CDR3 residues: CASSSSVRGGYTF. In DNA form, the CDR3 reads TGTGCCAGCAGCTCCTCTGTCAGGGGAGGCTACACCTTC.

The V call is TRBV6-5, the J call TRBJ2-3; the D is unclear. The germline gives CDR1 MNHEY, CDR2 SVGAGI. Trimming left V 6 bases short and J 2 bases short, with 9 bases between. The CDR3 sequence is 13 residues long. CDR3 amino acids: CASRTRYTDTQYF. CDR3 nucleotides: TGTGCCAGCAGGACAAGATACACAGATACGCAGTATTTT.

The chain has TRBV2 and TRBJ2-1; D possibly corresponds to TRBD2 (5 bases). The CDR3 spans 17 residues. V dropped 3 bases and J dropped 0 bases, with 15 bases sitting between them. Germline V gene sequence: CDR1 SNHLY, CDR2 FYNNEI. Here the CDR3 reads CASSDFPGMSSYNEQFF. The CDR3 DNA reads as TGTGCCAGCAGTGATTTTCCGGGGATGAGCTCCTACAATGAGCAGTTCTTC.

This clone appeared once. The rearrangement joins TRBV7-8 to TRBJ1-3; 7 bases match TRBD1. J gave up 0 bases and V 4 bases, and 3 bases lay outside the gene matches. The CDR3 length is 15 residues. Germline V gene lookup returns CDR1 SGHVS and CDR2 FQNEAQ. The CDR3 sequence is CASSSGQSSGNTIYF. Here the CDR3 DNA reads TGTGCCAGCAGCTCGGGACAGAGCTCTGGAAACACCATATATTTT.

V and J are TRBV30 and TRBJ1-4; possibly TRBD1 for D (6 bases). The CDR3 has 13 residues. Trimming removed 3 bases at V and 7 bases at J, with 12 bases between. Germline V gene sequence: CDR1 GTSNPN, CDR2 SVGIG (reference sequence). CDR3 DNA: TGTGCCTGGAGATCGCGGGGGCGTGAAAAACTGTTTTTT. Its protein is CAWRSRGREKLFF.

The gene calls are TRBV7-9 and TRBJ2-3, with a weak D call TRBD2 (6 bases). CDR1 and CDR2 (germline): SEHNR, FQNEAQ (reference sequence). This CDR3 has 15 residues. V was shortened by 0 bases and J by 0 bases, with 7 bases between the two germline ends. The CDR3 region is CASSLASGSTDTQYF. The CDR3 nucleotides are TGTGCCAGCAGCTTAGCCAGCGGGAGCACAGATACGCAGTATTTT.

This clone occurred a few times. The J gene is TRBJ2-1, the V gene TRBV5-4; TRBD2 matches at 12 bases. CDR3 length: 15 residues. CDR1 and CDR2 from the germline V gene are SGHNT and YYREEE (reference sequence). With 0 bases clipped from V and 15 bases from J, the junction kept 10 bases outside the gene matches. The CDR3 DNA sequence: TGTGCCAGCAGCTTGGCGTTTCCTAGCGGGAGGGCTTTGTTCTTC. Translating gives CASSLAFPSGRALFF.

The DNA for the CDR3 is TGTGCCAGCTCACCACGGGGACAGGCATCCTACAATGAGCAGTTCTTC. It specifies CASSPRGQASYNEQFF. The V and J genes are TRBV18 and TRBJ2-1; 8 positions agree with TRBD1. CDR3 size: 16 residues. Trimming took 1 base from V and 1 from J; bases not matched to a gene: 3. The V gene's germline CDR1 is KGHSH and CDR2 LQKENI.

This sequence joins TRBV27 and TRBJ2-7; D possibly corresponds to TRBD1 (6 bases). V was trimmed by 2 bases and J by 0 bases, leaving 11 bases between them. This CDR3 region has 15 residues. Germline V CDR1 and CDR2: MNHEY, SMNVEV (reference sequence). CDR3 in amino acids: CASSLVRDISYEQYF. CDR3 DNA: TGTGCCAGCAGTTTAGTCCGGGACATCTCCTACGAGCAGTACTTC.

This chain joins TRBV19 and TRBJ1-1, with TRBD1 matching 8 bases. Germline CDR1 reads LNHDA; CDR2 reads SQIVND (reference sequence). V was clipped by 8 bases and J by 5 bases; unmatched bases: 13. The CDR3 runs to 15 residues. The CDR3 loop reads CASSQTGASRTEAFF. CDR3 sequence (DNA): TGTGCCAGTTCCCAGACAGGGGCGTCGCGGACTGAAGCTTTCTTT.